The next 10 T cell receptor beta chains were all read from a single sample in a study of shared clonotypes between healthy human individuals. Libraries were prepared by immunoSEQ multiplex PCR; TCRdb keeps only in-frame clonotypes and omits some of them. The sample gives about 1.1 million clones, about four fifths of which show up once; around 0.6% is in the top ten. The sample comprised memory CD4+ T cells from PBMCs. Subset here: CD45RA-negative fraction. The receptor set was obtained from a man aged 18 to 30 in good health. Some clones in this sample may be carry-over from other donors' samples.

The chain uses TRBV7-2 and TRBJ1-2; no definite D call. Trimming left V 5 bases short and J 0 bases short, with 4 bases between. The CDR3 totals 12 residues. Germline V CDR1 and CDR2: SGHTA, FQGNSA. The CDR3 here is CASSQANYGYTF. In DNA, the CDR3 is TGTGCCAGCAGCCAAGCTAACTATGGCTACACCTTC.

The chain is built from TRBV28 and TRBJ2-1, with TRBD1 identical over 11 bases. The CDR3 runs 14 residues. With V trimmed by 3 bases and J by 8 bases, 3 bases remained unmatched. Germline assignment: CDR1 MDHEN and CDR2 SYDVKM. CDR3 protein: CASSFRTGGDEQFF. DNA of the CDR3: TGTGCCAGCAGTTTTCGGACAGGGGGCGATGAGCAGTTCTTC. Full variable domain (missing parts from reference TRBV28 and TRBJ2-1): DVKVTQSSRYLVKRTGEKVFLECVQDMDHENMFWYRQDPGLGLRLIYFSYDVKMKEKGDIPEGYSVSREKKERFSLILESASTNQTSMYLCASSFRTGGDEQFFGPGTRLTVL.

This clone was detected only a few times. V usage is TRBV15 and J usage is TRBJ1-1; the D gene is possibly TRBD1 (5 bases). Per the germline V gene, CDR1 is LNHNV and CDR2 is YYDKDF (reference sequence). The CDR3 has 15 residues. V was cut by 0 bases and J by 5 bases, with 13 bases left in between. CDR3 sequence (DNA): TGTGCCACCAGCAGAGATCGTGGGCGGGGGACTGAAGCTTTCTTT. Protein sequence: CATSRDRGRGTEAFF. The full variable domain, its missing parts supplied by reference TRBV15 and TRBJ1-1, is DAMVIQNPRYQVTQFGKPVTLSCSQTLNHNVMYWYQQKSSQAPKLLFHYYDKDFNNEADTPDNFQSRRPNTSFCFLDIRSPGLGDTAMYLCATSRDRGRGTEAFFGQGTRLTVV.

This clone came up many times. The rearrangement joins TRBV30 to TRBJ2-5; 13 positions match TRBD2. The CDR3 consists of 18 residues. Unmatched junction bases numbered 11, after V lost 3 bases and J lost 1 base. Germline CDR1 GTSNPN, CDR2 SVGIG (reference sequence). The CDR3 DNA sequence: TGTGCCTGGAGACTACTTCTCACTAGCGGGAGGGGCCAAGAGACCCAGTACTTC. Translating it yields CAWRLLLTSGRGQETQYF. Full variable domain (outside the CDR3, taken from reference TRBV30 and TRBJ2-5): SQTIHQWPATLVQPVGSPLSLECTVEGTSNPNLYWYRQAAGRGLQLLFYSVGIGQISSEVPQNLSASRPQDRQFILSSKKLLLSDSGFYLCAWRLLLTSGRGQETQYFGPGTRLLVL.

The chain carries TRBV27 and TRBJ1-4; D is unresolved. This CDR3 has 14 amino acids. Trimming took 3 bases from V and 12 from J, leaving 17 bases between them. The germline CDR1 and CDR2 sequences are MNHEY and SMNVEV (reference sequence). The CDR3 sequence is CASSFHPVPSELFF. The CDR3 DNA sequence: TGTGCCAGCAGTTTTCACCCTGTTCCTTCTGAACTGTTTTTT. The entire variable domain, with the rest obtained from reference TRBV27 and TRBJ1-4, is as follows: EAQVTQNPRYLITVTGKKLTVTCSQNMNHEYMSWYRQDPGLGLRQIYYSMNVEVTDKGDVPEGYKVSRKEKRNFPLILESPSPNQTSLYFCASSFHPVPSELFFGSGTQLSVL.

Turning to this clone: Other DNA sequences in the same sample also yield this CDR3. Written as DNA, the CDR3 is TGTGCCAGCAGTTACTCGAGCAGCGGAAACACCATATATTTT. Its protein product is CASSYSSSGNTIYF. The rearrangement links TRBV6-5 to TRBJ1-3; D is undetermined. The germline V and J ends were trimmed by 0 bases and 4 bases, with 7 bases remaining between them. CDR3 length equals 14 residues. Looked up from germline, CDR1 is MNHEY and CDR2 is SVGAGI.

This sequence joins TRBV20-1 and TRBJ2-7, with D unclear. The CDR3 has 11 amino acids. Germline-derived CDR1 and CDR2 are DFQATT and SNEGSKA (reference sequence). V was pared by 2 bases and J by 4 bases, with 6 bases between. The CDR3 DNA reads as TGCAGTGCTAGACAGCAGTACGAGCAGTACTTC. This codes for CSARQQYEQYF.

This chain joins TRBV6-1 and TRBJ1-1; the D is unclear. Trimming pared 4 bases from V and 3 bases from J, leaving 12 bases between. Germline V gene sequence: CDR1 MNHNS, CDR2 SASEGT. There are 14 residues in the CDR3. The CDR3 bases are TGTGCCAGCAGTGGCGGGGATGGGTACACTGAAGCTTTCTTT. Its translation: CASSGGDGYTEAFF.

The rearrangement uses TRBV7-3 and TRBJ2-3, with 7 positions matching TRBD1. The CDR3 contains 14 residues. The germline CDR1 and CDR2 sequences are SGHTA and FQGTGA. Trimming took 5 bases from V and 4 from J; bases not matched to a gene: 6. CDR3 protein: CASSVDRWADTQYF. The CDR3 DNA is TGTGCCAGCAGCGTGGACAGGTGGGCAGATACGCAGTATTTT.

V gene TRBV25-1 combines with J gene TRBJ2-1; D not certain. The CDR3 totals 12 residues. Germline CDR1 and CDR2: MGHDK and SYGVNS. Trimming took 3 bases from V and 13 from J, leaving 13 bases between them. As DNA, the CDR3 is TGTGCCAGCAGTGACTCCGTGGAGCTACAGTTCTTC. Its protein product is CASSDSVELQFF.